Shown below are 10 T cell receptor beta chains from a single sample sequenced in a study of CD8 T cells in acute hepatitis C reinfection. General study findings and limits: Overrepresentation in the naive pool did not explain the preferential TRBV04 and TRBV06 usage seen in all groups.

TCRdb's copy holds only in-frame clones and misses some; the assay was immunoSEQ multiplex PCR. This repertoire shows about 160 clones, more than 60% found once; its top ten account for about a tenth. The time point was: at least 347 days after estimated infection, following spontaneous clearance. Sequencing of hepatitis C virus-specific cells was done ex vivo rather than after in vitro expansion. The sample here was HCV NS3-1073 tetramer-sorted CD8+ T cells from PBMCs, taken at follow-up. The receptors here all came from a woman between 18 and 29 years old who spontaneously cleared hepatitis C infection.

This chain uses TRBV9 with TRBJ2-1; D is perhaps TRBD1 (6 bases). The ends were cut back, 3 bases at V and 4 bases at J, with 14 bases in the middle. This CDR3 comprises 15 residues. Germline assignment: CDR1 SGDLS and CDR2 YYNGEE. The CDR3 DNA follows: TGTGCCAGCAGCGAGGGGGTGGGTCAATACAATGAGCAGTTCTTC. Translated, it gives CASSEGVGQYNEQFF.

V gene TRBV30 combines with J gene TRBJ2-7; the match to TRBD1 covers 7 bases. CDR3 length: 16 amino acids. Germline lookup yields CDR1 GTSNPN and CDR2 SVGIG (reference sequence). J lost 2 bases, V lost 0 bases, and 10 bases had no gene match. The CDR3 bases are TGTGCCTGGAGTGTAGGGGGCGAAATTGACGCCTACGAGCAGTACTTC. It yields the protein CAWSVGGEIDAYEQYF. Based on the CDR3 plus reference TRBV30 and TRBJ2-7, the full variable domain is SQTIHQWPATLVQPVGSPLSLECTVEGTSNPNLYWYRQAAGRGLQLLFYSVGIGQISSEVPQNLSASRPQDRQFILSSKKLLLSDSGFYLCAWSVGGEIDAYEQYFGPGTRLTVT.

This clone came up a few times. CDR3 nucleotides: TGTGCCAGCAGCTTAGAAGCTGGGGATTGGGGTGAAGCTTTCTTT. Translation gives CASSLEAGDWGEAFF. This chain links TRBV11-2 with TRBJ1-1, with D hard to call. With 0 bases removed from V and 7 bases from J, the gap between germline ends came to 15 bases. Germline V gives CDR1 SGHAT, CDR2 FQNNGV. This CDR3 spans 15 amino acids.

This chain joins TRBV9 and TRBJ2-1; D uncertain. The CDR3 runs to 11 residues. The germline V and J ends were trimmed by 2 bases and 5 bases, with 2 bases remaining between them. Germline V lookup: CDR1 SGDLS, CDR2 YYNGEE. The CDR3 loop reads CASSVNNEQFF. The CDR3 DNA sequence: TGTGCCAGCAGCGTCAACAATGAGCAGTTCTTC.

This chain uses TRBV11-2 with TRBJ2-1; 8 nucleotides match TRBD1. Per the germline V gene, CDR1 is SGHAT and CDR2 is FQNNGV. V was clipped by 8 bases and J by 9 bases; unmatched bases: 15. The CDR3 covers 15 residues. CDR3 in DNA: TGTGCCAGCTCGAGGGAGGCAGGGGGCTGGGGTGAGCAGTTCTTC. Encoded protein: CASSREAGGWGEQFF.

The CDR3, as DNA: TGTGCCAGCTCAACATGGTCGGACATACAAAGTCGGGCCAACGTCCTGACTTTC. It codes for CASSTWSDIQSRANVLTF. The J gene is TRBJ2-6, the V gene TRBV18, with a weak D call TRBD1 (5 bases). This CDR3 is 18 amino acids long. V shed 5 bases and J shed 5 bases, with 22 bases lying between them. Germline values: CDR1 KGHSH, CDR2 LQKENI.

CDR3 DNA sequence: TGTGCCAGTAGTATGCTCACGAAATCACAAAGTCGGGCCAACGTCCTGACTTTC. It translates to CASSMLTKSQSRANVLTF. This chain links TRBV19 with TRBJ2-6; D gene uncertain. Looked up from germline, CDR1 is LNHDA and CDR2 is SQIVND (reference sequence). V lost 3 bases and J lost 5, with 20 bases in between. The CDR3 loop spans 18 amino acids.

The gene calls are TRBV2 and TRBJ2-3; 10 bases are shared with TRBD1. There are 18 residues in the CDR3. From germline, CDR1 is SNHLY and CDR2 FYNNEI. The V and J ends lost 4 bases and 2 bases, in that order; junction bases with no gene match: 12. In nucleotides, the CDR3 is TGTGCCAGCAGTGTCGTCCCGGGACAGGGGTCCTACACAGATACGCAGTATTTT. Residues: CASSVVPGQGSYTDTQYF.

The gene calls are TRBV6-6 and TRBJ2-7, with TRBD1 identical over 8 bases. The germline V gene has CDR1 MNHNY and CDR2 SVGAGI (reference sequence). The CDR3 consists of 15 residues. V lost 0 bases, J lost 3 bases, and 4 bases stayed unmatched. The CDR3 loop reads CASSYSTGTGYEQYF. CDR3 bases: TGTGCCAGCAGTTACTCGACGGGGACAGGCTACGAGCAGTACTTC.

The genes are TRBV1 and TRBJ1-2. TRBV1 is tagged as a pseudogene. The CDR3 spans 23 residues. The DNA for the CDR3 is TGCACCAGCAGGGCGGTTGGTTTGTGCGAAAGACCTATGGCTGTGCGAAAGACCTATGGCTACACCTTC. Encoded protein: CTSRAVGLCERPMAVRKTYGYTF.